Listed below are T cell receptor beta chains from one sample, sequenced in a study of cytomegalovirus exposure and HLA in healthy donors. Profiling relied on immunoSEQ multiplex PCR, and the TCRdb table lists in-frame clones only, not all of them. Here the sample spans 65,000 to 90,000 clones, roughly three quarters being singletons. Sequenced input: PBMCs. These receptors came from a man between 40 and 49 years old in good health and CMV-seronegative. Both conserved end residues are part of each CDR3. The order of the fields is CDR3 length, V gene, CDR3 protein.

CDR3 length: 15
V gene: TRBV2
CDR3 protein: CASSDPGQAKNEQFF

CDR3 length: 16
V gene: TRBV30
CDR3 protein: CAWSVGASGVTDTQYF

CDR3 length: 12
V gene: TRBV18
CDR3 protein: CASFRDSSEAFF

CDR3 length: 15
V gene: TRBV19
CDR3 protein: CASRSAGGARTEAFF

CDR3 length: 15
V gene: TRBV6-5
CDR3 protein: CASSYSGTGTDTQYF

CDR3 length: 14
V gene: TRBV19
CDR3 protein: CASSPGQHNSPLHF

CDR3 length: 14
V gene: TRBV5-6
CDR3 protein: CASSLVQGFSEQYF

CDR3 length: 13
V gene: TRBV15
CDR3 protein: CATKKPGGYEQYF

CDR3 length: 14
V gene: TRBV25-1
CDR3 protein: CASREGATGYGYTF

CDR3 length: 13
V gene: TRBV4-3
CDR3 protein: CASSQGQNYGYTF

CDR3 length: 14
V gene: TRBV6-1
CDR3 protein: CASSESGGFYGYTF

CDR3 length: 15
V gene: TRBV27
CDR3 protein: CASSPLQVLNTEAFF

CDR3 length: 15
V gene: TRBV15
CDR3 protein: CATSSRGPRTDTQYF

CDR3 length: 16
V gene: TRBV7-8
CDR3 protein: CASSPALGQVLLEAFF

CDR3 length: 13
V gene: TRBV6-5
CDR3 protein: CASSYYRDREQYF

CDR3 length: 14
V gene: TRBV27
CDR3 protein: CASSFGGPSYEQYF

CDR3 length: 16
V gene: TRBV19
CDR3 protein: CASSMFMRDRVLEQYF

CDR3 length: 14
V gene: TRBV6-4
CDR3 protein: CASSDSAGDKPQHF

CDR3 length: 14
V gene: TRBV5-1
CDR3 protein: CASSSSGGAETQYF

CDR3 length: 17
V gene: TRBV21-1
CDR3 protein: CASSKDPGTSGGDEQFF

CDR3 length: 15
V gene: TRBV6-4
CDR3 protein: CASSHTADSNQPQHF

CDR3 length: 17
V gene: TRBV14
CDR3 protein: CASSHGRLAGLQETQYF

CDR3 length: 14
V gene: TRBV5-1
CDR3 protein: CASLEGRGTGELFF

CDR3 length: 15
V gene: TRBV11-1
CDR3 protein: CASRKTGGIQETQYF